Listed below are T cell receptor beta chains from one sample, sequenced in a study of cytomegalovirus exposure and HLA in healthy donors. Generated by immunoSEQ multiplex PCR, the TCRdb table keeps only in-frame clones and is missing some. Recorded for this sample: around 35,000 clones. What was sequenced was PBMCs. These receptors were obtained from a woman between 35 and 50 years old in good health and CMV-seropositive. CDR3s include the opening cysteine and the closing phenylalanine or tryptophan. The order of the fields is D gene, J gene, V gene, CDR3 protein, CDR3 DNA. D genes are given only for firm matches.

D gene: TRBD2
J gene: TRBJ2-3
V gene: TRBV27
CDR3 protein: CASSSLRTSPTDTQYF
CDR3 DNA: TGTGCCAGCAGTTCCCTCCGGACTAGCCCCACAGATACGCAGTATTTT

D gene: -
J gene: TRBJ2-7
V gene: TRBV6-5
CDR3 protein: CASSYEVPTASYEQYF
CDR3 DNA: TGTGCCAGCAGTTACGAGGTACCCACCGCTTCGTACGAGCAGTACTTC

D gene: TRBD2
J gene: TRBJ2-5
V gene: TRBV29-1
CDR3 protein: CSVEGTSGGYQETQYF
CDR3 DNA: TGCAGCGTTGAGGGAACTAGCGGGGGTTACCAAGAGACCCAGTACTTC

D gene: -
J gene: TRBJ2-7
V gene: TRBV21-1
CDR3 protein: CASSTKKRLFHEQYF
CDR3 DNA: TGTGCCAGCAGCACCAAAAAGCGTCTTTTCCACGAGCAGTACTTC

D gene: -
J gene: TRBJ1-6
V gene: TRBV28
CDR3 protein: CASSFVFPNSPLHF
CDR3 DNA: TGTGCCAGCAGTTTTGTCTTCCCCAATTCACCCCTCCACTTT

D gene: -
J gene: TRBJ2-1
V gene: TRBV2
CDR3 protein: CASSERNEQFF
CDR3 DNA: TGTGCCAGCAGTGAACGCAATGAGCAGTTCTTC

D gene: TRBD1
J gene: TRBJ2-7
V gene: TRBV6-5
CDR3 protein: CASSYSGQGGEQYF
CDR3 DNA: TGTGCCAGCAGTTACTCGGGACAGGGCGGCGAGCAGTACTTC

D gene: -
J gene: TRBJ1-4
V gene: TRBV27
CDR3 protein: CASSSQGPLDEKLFF
CDR3 DNA: TGTGCCAGCAGTTCTCAGGGTCCCCTGGATGAAAAACTGTTTTTT

D gene: -
J gene: TRBJ1-4
V gene: TRBV6-1
CDR3 protein: CASSEGAGAYEKLFF
CDR3 DNA: TGTGCCAGCAGTGAAGGGGCGGGGGCTTATGAAAAACTGTTTTTT

D gene: TRBD1
J gene: TRBJ2-5
V gene: TRBV30
CDR3 protein: CACRTGGRETQYF
CDR3 DNA: TGTGCCTGCCGGACAGGGGGGCGGGAGACCCAGTACTTC

D gene: -
J gene: TRBJ1-2
V gene: TRBV23-1
CDR3 protein: CASRWTVGYTF
CDR3 DNA: TGCGCCAGCAGATGGACAGTTGGCTACACCTTC

D gene: TRBD1
J gene: TRBJ1-2
V gene: TRBV6-4
CDR3 protein: CASSAGTGFNYGYTF
CDR3 DNA: TGTGCCAGCAGTGCCGGGACAGGGTTTAACTATGGCTACACCTTC

D gene: -
J gene: TRBJ1-6
V gene: TRBV4-1
CDR3 protein: CASSPRQGSGNSPLHF
CDR3 DNA: TGCGCCAGCAGCCCACGCCAGGGTTCAGGGAATTCACCCCTCCACTTT

D gene: -
J gene: TRBJ2-5
V gene: TRBV7-9
CDR3 protein: CASSLREETQYF
CDR3 DNA: TGTGCCAGCAGCTTAAGAGAAGAGACCCAGTACTTC